This TCR beta chain was profiled in a study of blood T cell repertoires in COVID-19. Trimming cost V 6 bases and J 4 bases; bases outside gene matches: 6. CDR1 and CDR2 (germline): SNHLY, FYNNEI. The CDR3 extends over 15 amino acids. The repertoire was sequenced with immunoSEQ multiplex PCR; TCRdb's copy has only in-frame clones and lacks some. The data show 85,000 to 120,000 clones, about 80% seen once. The receptor comes from a woman in her sixties or seventies with acute or convalescent COVID-19. The rearrangement links TRBV2 to TRBJ2-1, with TRBD2 matching 10 bases. The sequencing sample was made of peripheral blood. CDR3 in amino acids: CASRGASGGYNEQFF. Written as DNA, the CDR3 is TGTGCCAGCAGGGGGGCTAGCGGGGGATACAATGAGCAGTTCTTC.